The subject of this entry is one TCR beta chain. Its antigen remains unknown. This record belongs to a study of graft-versus-host responses after intestinal transplantation. Study-level information: Tacrolimus plus steroids were given to all recipients for about three years, preceded by anti-thymocyte globulin induction. General study findings and limits: Researchers found GvH clones in recipient marrow, and some showed up first in ileum or blood.

Profiled with immunoSEQ multiplex PCR; TCRdb holds only in-frame clones, not every one. Among around 17,000 clones listed, roughly 80% were seen once. Processing of graft tissue released intraepithelial and lamina propria lymphocytes. This receptor was taken from a human patient who received an intestinal transplant, so some T cells may come from the graft donor. The starting material was ileum tissue, obtained almost 470 days after intestinal transplant.

The CDR3 DNA reads as TGTGCCAGCAGTTTCGGCAGGGACTACTACGAGCAGTACTTC. The encoded protein is CASSFGRDYYEQYF. The V call is TRBV6-5, the J call TRBJ2-5; TRBD2 aligns across 7 bases. TRBJ2-7 explains the end of the DNA better; the J call may be wrong. The CDR3 runs 14 residues. CDR1 MNHEY and CDR2 SVGAGI come from the germline V gene.